The clone carrying this T cell receptor (beta chain) appeared once. The data belong to a study of T cell changes during pregnancy in multiple sclerosis. The method was immunoSEQ multiplex PCR; TCRdb's version includes in-frame clones alone and lacks a portion of them. The top ten hold around 0.6% of the sample, which has approximately 30,000 clones, around 86% seen once. The CDR3 has 15 amino acids. Trimming took 4 bases from V and 7 from J; bases not matched to a gene: 6. Germline CDR1 is LGHNA and CDR2 is YSLEER. The sequence came from a female donor in good health, enrolled as a control in a pregnancy study. The chain joins TRBV4-3 to TRBJ2-3; 12 nucleotides agree with TRBD2. This specimen consisted of CD4+ T cells from peripheral blood mononuclear cells, obtained in the first trimester of pregnancy. The CDR3 nucleotides read TGCGCCAGCAGCCCCTCTGGGACTAGCGGGCATACGCAGTATTTT. Protein: CASSPSGTSGHTQYF.